The next 10 T cell receptor beta chains were all read from a single sample in a study of cytomegalovirus exposure and HLA in healthy donors. The PCR ran on 60 Vbeta and 13 Jbeta primers. The table came from immunoSEQ multiplex PCR; TCRdb's copy has only in-frame clones and leaves some out. The sample includes roughly 150,000 clones, around 83% of them seen just once. Sequencing used PBMCs. The origin of the receptors is a woman aged 18-30 years in good health and CMV-seronegative.

This clone has a single count. The V gene is TRBV29-1, the J gene TRBJ1-3; possible D gene TRBD1, 6 bases. Trimming left V 6 bases short and J 4 bases short, with 13 bases between. Germline V CDR1 and CDR2: SQVTM, ANQGSEA. CDR3 size: 13 residues. The CDR3 region has the DNA TGCAGCGTGAGGAGGGGGGGAGGAAACACCATATATTTT. Translating gives CSVRRGGGNTIYF.

This clone was seen only once. The J gene is TRBJ2-1, the V gene TRBV19; a possible D gene is TRBD2 (6 bases). CDR3 length equals 14 residues. Germline CDR1 is LNHDA and CDR2 is SQIVND (reference sequence). Trimming took 5 bases from V and 4 from J, leaving 12 bases between them. The DNA for the CDR3 is TGTGCCAGTAGTCTTTTGGGGGGATACAATGAGCAGTTCTTC. Translating gives CASSLLGGYNEQFF.

This rearrangement joins TRBV7-9 to TRBJ2-7, with 10 bases lining up with TRBD2. Germline V gene lookup returns CDR1 SEHNR and CDR2 FQNEAQ (reference sequence). The J segment lost 7 bases and the V segment lost 6 bases, leaving 9 bases of the junction unmatched. CDR3 length equals 14 residues. The CDR3 sequence is CASSRAGGPGEQYF. The CDR3 DNA sequence: TGTGCCAGCAGTCGAGCGGGAGGGCCGGGTGAGCAGTACTTC. Together with reference TRBV7-9 and TRBJ2-7, the CDR3 gives the full variable domain: DTGVSQNPRHKITKRGQNVTFRCDPISEHNRLYWYRQTLGQGPEFLTYFQNEAQLEKSRLLSDRFSAERPKGSFSTLEIQRTEQGDSAMYLCASSRAGGPGEQYFGPGTRLTVT.

CDR3 residues: CASSAGLAMAVETQYF. The CDR3 coding sequence is TGTGCCAGCAGCGCGGGACTAGCGATGGCAGTGGAGACCCAGTACTTC. The genes are TRBV7-9 and TRBJ2-5; 10 bases fit TRBD2. Germline trimming cut 5 bases from V and 5 bases from J; bases unmatched to any gene: 11. Germline values: CDR1 SEHNR, CDR2 FQNEAQ (reference sequence). The CDR3 runs to 16 residues.

The chain couples TRBV7-2 to TRBJ2-1; D not certain. Germline CDR1 and CDR2: SGHTA and FQGNSA. V was trimmed by 3 bases and J by 4 bases, leaving 4 bases between them. This CDR3 contains 12 residues. The CDR3 loop reads CASSFTYNEQFF. CDR3 bases: TGTGCCAGCAGCTTTACTTACAATGAGCAGTTCTTC.

The genes are TRBV19 and TRBJ2-3; 12 positions match TRBD2. CDR1 is LNHDA, CDR2 SQIVND, per germline (reference sequence). CDR3 length: 20 amino acids. The junction had 16 bases not matched to a gene; V was cut back by 6 bases and J by 0 bases. The CDR3 reads CASSRRLAGAGSISTDTQYF. In nucleotides, the CDR3 is TGTGCCAGTAGCAGAAGACTAGCGGGGGCCGGGTCCATAAGCACAGATACGCAGTATTTT.

V and J are TRBV18 and TRBJ1-5; 8 positions agree with TRBD1. The ends lost 5 bases at V and 3 bases at J; junction bases unmatched: 6. In germline, CDR1 is KGHSH, CDR2 LQKENI. CDR3 length equals 15 residues. The CDR3 DNA sequence: TGTGCCAGCTCAGGCGACAGGGGATACAATCAGCCCCAGCATTTT. This translates into CASSGDRGYNQPQHF.

The chain combines TRBV10-1 with TRBJ2-6; D is possibly TRBD2 (6 bases). Germline V lookup: CDR1 WNHNN, CDR2 SYGVQD (reference sequence). The CDR3 is 16 residues long. Trimming shortened V by 6 bases and J by 0 bases, and 12 bases separated the two germline ends. The CDR3 sequence: CASSAGPSSGANVLTF. DNA for the CDR3: TGCGCCAGCAGCGCGGGGCCCAGCTCTGGGGCCAACGTCCTGACTTTC.

This clone was picked up one time. The chain links TRBV6-6 to TRBJ2-5; no definite D call. V was clipped by 0 bases and J by 3 bases, with 11 bases between them. Germline V gene sequence: CDR1 MNHNY, CDR2 SVGAGI (reference sequence). The CDR3 spans 15 residues. The CDR3 is CASSYSTTWEETQYF. Written as DNA, the CDR3 is TGTGCCAGCAGTTACTCTACTACATGGGAAGAGACCCAGTACTTC.

The chain couples TRBV5-4 to TRBJ2-7, with a tentative D call TRBD1 (6 bases). The V end was cut by 4 bases, the J end by 3 bases, with 17 bases between. Germline CDR1 is SGHNT and CDR2 is YYREEE (reference sequence). This CDR3 contains 15 residues. CDR3 loop: CASSREAGVGYEQYF. CDR3 DNA: TGTGCCAGCAGCCGGGAAGCAGGGGTGGGCTACGAGCAGTACTTC.